These 31 T cell receptor beta chains were sequenced from one sample in a study of Graves' ophthalmopathy and Graves' hyperthyroidism. The authors amplified TCR beta CDR3 regions from RNA transcripts. A first-round RT-PCR used HTBI primers, followed by a second-round multiplex PCR. TCRdb re-called the multiplex PCR reads with MiXCR, one entry per CDR3 protein. Here the sample spans about 210,000 distinct CDR3 sequences, about 32% being singletons. Source material: peripheral blood. The receptors stem from a man aged 45-60 years with Graves' ophthalmopathy.

This clonotype was counted many times. The chain employs TRBV4-1 and TRBJ2-7, with D hard to call. Between the trimmed V and J ends, which lost 0 bases and 0 bases, there was a span of 6 bases. Germline CDR1 MGHRA, CDR2 YSYEKL. The CDR3 is 14 residues long. CDR3 protein: CASSQEQSSYEQYF. CDR3 bases: TGCGCCAGCAGCCAAGAACAGAGCTCCTACGAGCAGTACTTC.

This clonotype was counted only a few times. The chain carries TRBV5-1 and TRBJ2-5, with 7 bases fitting TRBD2. The CDR3 spans 14 residues. J lost 2 bases, V lost 3 bases, and 4 bases had no gene match. Looked up from germline, CDR1 is SGHRS and CDR2 is YFSETQ. The CDR3 region has the DNA TGCGCCAGCAGCTCCTGGGGGGGTCAAGAGACCCAGTACTTC. Amino acids: CASSSWGGQETQYF.

V usage is TRBV20-1 and J usage is TRBJ2-5, with 13 bases aligning to TRBD2. The V and J ends lost 1 base and 3 bases, in that order; junction bases with no gene match: 2. The CDR3 runs to 15 residues. Germline V lookup: CDR1 DFQATT, CDR2 SNEGSKA (reference sequence). CDR3 protein: CSARAGTSGEETQYF. The CDR3 nucleotides are TGCAGTGCTAGAGCCGGGACTAGCGGGGAAGAGACCCAGTACTTC.

Many counts were recorded for this clonotype. The genes are TRBV9 and TRBJ2-7, with 9 bases that match TRBD1. Germline lookup yields CDR1 SGDLS and CDR2 YYNGEE. This CDR3 region has 16 residues. V dropped 1 base and J dropped 0; count of bases not matched to a gene: 5. CDR3 region: CASSVSGTGNSYEQYF. The DNA of the CDR3 is TGTGCCAGCAGCGTATCCGGGACAGGGAACTCCTACGAGCAGTACTTC.

This clonotype was seen ten or more times. The chain carries TRBV29-1 and TRBJ1-2; 9 positions match TRBD1. The germline V gene encodes CDR1 SQVTM and CDR2 ANQGSEA. V shed 6 bases, J shed 4 bases, and the junction held 6 bases outside the gene matches. The CDR3 loop spans 13 amino acids. The CDR3 DNA follows: TGCAGCGTACCACAGGGGGCCGGCTATGGCTACACCTTC. It encodes CSVPQGAGYGYTF.

The V call is TRBV15, the J call TRBJ1-2, with 7 bases that match TRBD1. J was trimmed by 4 bases and V by 5 bases; bases with no gene match: 4. The CDR3 contains 13 residues. The germline V gene has CDR1 LNHNV and CDR2 YYDKDF (reference sequence). The CDR3 nucleotides read TGTGCCACCAGCTCACAGGGGAGCTATGGCTACACCTTC. This translates into CATSSQGSYGYTF.

The sample holds many counts of this clonotype. A much larger clonotype is one base distant, so this may be a read error. The genes are TRBV3-1 and TRBJ2-2; D is ambiguous. Trimming stripped 1 base from V and 6 bases from J, with 0 bases between. This CDR3 is built from 11 residues. Per germline, CDR1 LGHDT and CDR2 YNNKEL (reference sequence). CDR3 sequence: CASSQAGELFF. The CDR3 nucleotides are TGTGCCAGCAGCCAAGCCGGGGAGCTGTTTTTT.

This clonotype was recorded at least ten times. The V and J genes are TRBV11-2 and TRBJ2-7; D gene unclear. Deletions cut 4 bases from V and 0 bases from J, with 10 bases between. This CDR3 region has 14 residues. The germline gives CDR1 SGHAT, CDR2 FQNNGV. For the CDR3, the DNA is TGTGCCAGCAGCTCCGTGGCCAGCTCCTACGAGCAGTACTTC. Translation gives CASSSVASSYEQYF.

The V and J genes are TRBV27 and TRBJ2-7, with a possible D match to TRBD1 (5 bases). This CDR3 has 15 amino acids. CDR1 is MNHEY, CDR2 SMNVEV, per germline (reference sequence). Trimming shortened V by 5 bases and J by 5 bases, and 19 bases separated the two germline ends. CDR3 coding DNA: TGTGCCAGCAGTCCCCCGGGCAGAACAGGCCACGAGCAGTACTTC. Encoded protein: CASSPPGRTGHEQYF.

At least ten counts were recorded for this clonotype. The gene calls are TRBV4-1 and TRBJ2-7; 15 nucleotides align to TRBD2. The germline CDR1 and CDR2 sequences are MGHRA and YSYEKL. Trimming at V came to 4 bases and at J to 1 base, leaving 11 bases not matched to a gene. This CDR3 has 19 amino acids. The CDR3 DNA reads TGCGCCAGCAGCCGGTTGCTTGGGACTAGCGGGAGGATTTCCTACGAGCAGTACTTC. The encoded protein is CASSRLLGTSGRISYEQYF.

CDR3 region: CASKSEGTETQYF. The CDR3 nucleotides read TGTGCCAGCAAGTCCGAGGGGACAGAGACCCAGTACTTC. The rearrangement uses TRBV2 and TRBJ2-5, with D tentatively TRBD1 or TRBD2 (5 bases each). Germline-derived CDR1 and CDR2 are SNHLY and FYNNEI. Trimming pared 7 bases from V and 4 bases from J, leaving 13 bases between. This CDR3 comprises 13 residues.

This clonotype was counted at least ten times. The CDR3, as DNA: TGCAGCGTGGCACGGGCGGGGAAAGAGACCCAGTACTTC. As protein: CSVARAGKETQYF. The chain recombines TRBV29-1 with TRBJ2-5, with a tentative D call TRBD2 (6 bases). The V and J ends lost 6 bases and 3 bases respectively, with 14 bases between them. The length of the CDR3 is 13 residues. Germline-derived CDR1 and CDR2 are SQVTM and ANQGSEA.

The V call is TRBV12-3 or TRBV12-4, the J call TRBJ1-3, with TRBD1 matching over 8 bases. CDR3 length: 13 amino acids. V dropped 8 bases and J dropped 3; count of bases not matched to a gene: 3. The DNA for the CDR3 is TGTGCCAGCCGGACAGGGTTTGGAAACACCATATATTTT. Its translation is CASRTGFGNTIYF.

The J gene is TRBJ1-1, the V gene TRBV12-3 or TRBV12-4, with D unclear. V lost 6 bases, J lost 1 base, and 12 bases lay in between. This CDR3 has 14 amino acids. This CDR3 is CASSFADPNTEAFF. CDR3 coding DNA: TGTGCCAGCAGCTTTGCCGACCCGAACACTGAAGCTTTCTTT.

Only one count was recorded for this clonotype. This chain connects TRBV6-1 to TRBJ2-5, with TRBD1 as a possible D gene (5 bases). Per germline, CDR1 MNHNS and CDR2 SASEGT. V was cut by 5 bases and J by 4 bases, with 17 bases left in between. The CDR3 consists of 15 residues. CDR3 sequence (DNA): TGTGCCAGCAGTATTCAGCGAAGGGGTGGAGAGACCCAGTACTTC. It yields the protein CASSIQRRGGETQYF.

This clonotype came up a few times. The chain has TRBV7-2 and TRBJ1-2, with D possibly matching TRBD1 (5 bases). The CDR3 spans 11 residues. Between the trimmed V and J ends, which lost 2 bases and 7 bases, there was a span of 5 bases. Germline lookup yields CDR1 SGHTA and CDR2 FQGNSA. The CDR3 loop is CASSLQGGYTF. The CDR3 nucleotides read TGTGCCAGCAGCTTACAGGGTGGCTACACCTTC.

This clonotype has ten or more counts. V usage is TRBV7-2 and J usage is TRBJ2-4; no firm D call. Trimming pared 4 bases from V and 0 bases from J, leaving 10 bases between. Germline-derived CDR1 and CDR2 are SGHTA and FQGNSA. This CDR3 is 15 amino acids long. CDR3 amino acids: CASSSRSSAKNIQYF. In nucleotides, the CDR3 is TGTGCCAGCAGCTCCCGGTCTTCAGCCAAAAACATTCAGTACTTC.

In its sample, this clonotype was seen many times. The gene calls are TRBV29-1 and TRBJ2-7, with TRBD2 matching over 7 bases. The CDR3 loop spans 13 amino acids. J gave up 6 bases and V 6 bases, and 11 bases lay outside the gene matches. The germline CDR1 and CDR2 sequences are SQVTM and ANQGSEA. CDR3 sequence: CSVAGPGRTEQYF. The DNA for the CDR3 is TGCAGCGTAGCGGGACCTGGACGTACCGAGCAGTACTTC.

This clonotype was seen at least ten times. The V gene is TRBV4-2, the J gene TRBJ2-5; 12 bases agree with TRBD2. The CDR3 spans 15 residues. CDR1 and CDR2 (germline): LGHNA, YNFKEQ. V lost 4 bases and J lost 5; bases outside the gene matches: 5. As DNA, the CDR3 is TGTGCCAGCAGCCCGCGGACTAGCGGGATTGAGACCCAGTACTTC. It is translated as CASSPRTSGIETQYF.

The chain is built from TRBV7-2 and TRBJ2-7; D gene unclear. Germline loops: CDR1 SGHTA, CDR2 FQGNSA. Between the trimmed V and J ends, which lost 3 bases and 2 bases, there was a span of 5 bases. CDR3 length: 12 residues. CDR3 bases: TGTGCCAGCAGCTTTTCTCCCTACGAGCAGTACTTC. Protein: CASSFSPYEQYF.

At least ten counts were recorded for this clonotype. The V and J genes are TRBV12-3 or TRBV12-4 and TRBJ1-5, with 8 bases fitting TRBD1. CDR3 length: 14 amino acids. V lost 6 bases, J lost 3 bases, and 4 bases stayed unmatched. In DNA form, the CDR3 reads TGTGCCAGCAGAATGGACAGGGACAATCAGCCCCAGCATTTT. It translates to CASRMDRDNQPQHF.

In this sample, this clonotype turned up many times. The chain combines TRBV7-9 with TRBJ2-7; D not resolved. Trimming pared 5 bases from V and 6 bases from J, leaving 8 bases between. CDR3 length: 11 residues. Per the germline V gene, CDR1 is SEHNR and CDR2 is FQNEAQ (reference sequence). Written as DNA, the CDR3 is TGTGCCAGCAGCCCCATCATCGAGCAGTACTTC. Encoded protein: CASSPIIEQYF.

This clonotype has at least ten counts. The chain couples TRBV9 to TRBJ2-2; D is possibly TRBD1 or TRBD2 (6 bases each). Per germline, CDR1 SGDLS and CDR2 YYNGEE. The CDR3 covers 17 residues. Trimming pared 0 bases from V and 4 bases from J, leaving 16 bases between. DNA for the CDR3: TGTGCCAGCAGCGTAGAAATGGGCAGGGGAGGCACCGGGGAGCTGTTTTTT. Translated, it gives CASSVEMGRGGTGELFF.

Ten or more counts support this clonotype. This rearrangement joins TRBV27 to TRBJ2-1; TRBD2 agrees at 7 bases. Germline V gives CDR1 MNHEY, CDR2 SMNVEV (reference sequence). V lost 1 base, J lost 6 bases, and 3 bases stayed unmatched. The CDR3 sequence is 14 residues long. The CDR3 coding sequence is TGTGCCAGCAGTTTATACACGGGGGGCAATGAGCAGTTCTTC. Translating it yields CASSLYTGGNEQFF.

The chain couples TRBV7-9 to TRBJ1-6; unclear D gene. The length of the CDR3 is 13 residues. Trimming stripped 11 bases from V and 5 bases from J, with 13 bases between. CDR1 and CDR2 from the germline V gene are SEHNR and FQNEAQ (reference sequence). The CDR3 sequence is CAFREADNSPLHF. The CDR3 bases are TGTGCCTTTAGAGAGGCAGATAATTCACCCCTCCACTTT.

This clonotype was detected many times. The J gene is TRBJ2-7, the V gene TRBV12-3 or TRBV12-4; unclear D gene. This CDR3 contains 13 residues. Trimming took off 2 bases at V and 7 bases at J, with 12 bases between the two ends. CDR3 nucleotides: TGTGCCAGCAGTTTATCTTCGAAGCTAGAGCAGTACTTC. Its translation: CASSLSSKLEQYF.

This clonotype has ten or more counts. The chain carries TRBV6-1 and TRBJ2-7, with D tentatively TRBD1 (5 bases). Trimming took 6 bases from V and 3 from J, leaving 12 bases between them. Germline lookup yields CDR1 MNHNS and CDR2 SASEGT. This CDR3 contains 13 residues. CDR3 residues: CASRPIDSYEQYF. CDR3 nucleotides: TGTGCCAGCAGACCAATCGACAGCTACGAGCAGTACTTC.

This clonotype appeared many times. The chain couples TRBV20-1 to TRBJ1-1, with D unresolved. Germline loops: CDR1 DFQATT, CDR2 SNEGSKA (reference sequence). Trimming removed 2 bases from V and 1 base from J, with 5 bases in between. This CDR3 is 12 amino acids long. CDR3 loop: CSARQPNTEAFF. DNA of the CDR3: TGCAGTGCTAGACAGCCGAACACTGAAGCTTTCTTT.

The V gene is TRBV6-5, the J gene TRBJ2-5; TRBD1 aligns across 12 bases. CDR3 length: 17 residues. V dropped 2 bases and J dropped 3; count of bases not matched to a gene: 7. Germline V lookup: CDR1 MNHEY, CDR2 SVGAGI. The CDR3 sequence is CASSYGTGGRKEETQYF. CDR3 DNA: TGTGCCAGCAGTTACGGGACAGGGGGCCGGAAGGAAGAGACCCAGTACTTC.

This clonotype came up many times. V is TRBV11-2 and J is TRBJ2-5; TRBD2 aligns across 10 bases. Per germline, CDR1 SGHAT and CDR2 FQNNGV. V trimming: 5 bases; J trimming: 3 bases; junction bases outside the gene matches: 9. This CDR3 is built from 16 residues. DNA of the CDR3: TGTGCCAGCAGCCCTCCCTGGCTAGCGGGAGAAGAGACCCAGTACTTC. Translated: CASSPPWLAGEETQYF.

This clonotype came up many times. The genes are TRBV5-5 and TRBJ1-2, with no clear D. Germline CDR1 and CDR2: SGHKS and YYEKEE (reference sequence). There are 15 residues in the CDR3. Trimming shortened V by 4 bases and J by 5 bases, and 18 bases separated the two germline ends. The CDR3 DNA is TGTGCCAGCAGCGAGACGCCGGCACGTCTATATGGCTACACCTTC. Translated, it gives CASSETPARLYGYTF.